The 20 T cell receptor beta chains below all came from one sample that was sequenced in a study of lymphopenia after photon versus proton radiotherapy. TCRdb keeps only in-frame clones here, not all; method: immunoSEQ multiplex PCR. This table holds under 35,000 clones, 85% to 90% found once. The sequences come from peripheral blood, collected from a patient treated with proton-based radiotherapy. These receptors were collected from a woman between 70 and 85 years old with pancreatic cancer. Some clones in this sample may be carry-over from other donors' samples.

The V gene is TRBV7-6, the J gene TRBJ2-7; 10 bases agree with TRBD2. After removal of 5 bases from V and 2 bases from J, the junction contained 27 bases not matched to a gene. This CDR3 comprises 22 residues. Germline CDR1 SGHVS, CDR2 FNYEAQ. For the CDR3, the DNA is TGTGCCAGCAGCCCAGACCTAGGCCCGCTGGGGCTAGCGGGAGTTACCCCCTACGAGCAGTACTTC. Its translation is CASSPDLGPLGLAGVTPYEQYF.

CDR3 sequence: CSAERSDTQYF. In DNA form, the CDR3 reads TGCAGTGCGGAGCGCTCAGATACGCAGTATTTT. This chain connects TRBV20-1 to TRBJ2-3; D not certain. The germline gives CDR1 DFQATT, CDR2 SNEGSKA (reference sequence). Trimming took off 6 bases at V and 4 bases at J, with 8 bases between the two ends. This CDR3 has 11 amino acids.

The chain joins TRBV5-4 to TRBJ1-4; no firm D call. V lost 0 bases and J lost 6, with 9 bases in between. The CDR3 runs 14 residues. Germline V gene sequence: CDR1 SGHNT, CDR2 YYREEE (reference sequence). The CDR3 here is CASSLAIGDEKLFF. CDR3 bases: TGTGCCAGCAGCTTGGCCATTGGGGATGAAAAACTGTTTTTT.

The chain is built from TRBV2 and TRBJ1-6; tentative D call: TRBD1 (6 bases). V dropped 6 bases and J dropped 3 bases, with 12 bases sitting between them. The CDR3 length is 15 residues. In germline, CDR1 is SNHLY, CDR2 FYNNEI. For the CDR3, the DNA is TGTGCCAGCAGGGAGACAGGCTTCTATAATTCACCCCTCCACTTT. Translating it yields CASRETGFYNSPLHF.

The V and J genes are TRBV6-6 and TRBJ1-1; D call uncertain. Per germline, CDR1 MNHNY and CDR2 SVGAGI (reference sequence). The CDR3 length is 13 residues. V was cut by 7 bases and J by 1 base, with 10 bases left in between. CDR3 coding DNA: TGTGCCAGCACCCCCCGGGCGAACACTGAAGCTTTCTTT. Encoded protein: CASTPRANTEAFF.

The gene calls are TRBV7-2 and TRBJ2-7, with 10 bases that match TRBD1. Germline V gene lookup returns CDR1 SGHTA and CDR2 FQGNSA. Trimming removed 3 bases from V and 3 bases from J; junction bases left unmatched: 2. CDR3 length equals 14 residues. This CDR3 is CASSLGQGNYEQYF. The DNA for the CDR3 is TGTGCCAGCAGCTTGGGACAGGGGAACTACGAGCAGTACTTC.

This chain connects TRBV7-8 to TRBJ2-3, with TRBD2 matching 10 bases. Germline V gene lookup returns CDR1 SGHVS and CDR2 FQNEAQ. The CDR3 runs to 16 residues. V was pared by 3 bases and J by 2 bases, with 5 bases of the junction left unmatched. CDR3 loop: CASSLLAGDPTDTQYF. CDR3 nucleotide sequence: TGTGCCAGCAGCTTGCTAGCGGGAGATCCCACAGATACGCAGTATTTT. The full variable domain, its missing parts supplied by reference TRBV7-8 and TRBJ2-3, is GAGVSQSPRYKVAKRGQDVALRCDPISGHVSLFWYQQALGQGPEFLTYFQNEAQLDKSGLPSDRFFAERPEGSVSTLKIQRTQQEDSAVYLCASSLLAGDPTDTQYFGPGTRLTVL.

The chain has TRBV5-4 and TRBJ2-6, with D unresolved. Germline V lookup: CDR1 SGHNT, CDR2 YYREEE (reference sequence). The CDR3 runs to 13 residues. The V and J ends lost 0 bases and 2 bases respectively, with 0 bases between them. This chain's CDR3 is CASSLAGANVLTF. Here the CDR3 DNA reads TGTGCCAGCAGCTTGGCTGGGGCCAACGTCCTGACTTTC.

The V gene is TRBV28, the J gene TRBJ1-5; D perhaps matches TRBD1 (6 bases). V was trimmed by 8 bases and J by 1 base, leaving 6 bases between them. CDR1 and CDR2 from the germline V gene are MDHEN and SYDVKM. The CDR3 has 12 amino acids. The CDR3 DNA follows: TGTGCCAGCGGGGGCAGCAATCAGCCCCAGCATTTT. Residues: CASGGSNQPQHF.

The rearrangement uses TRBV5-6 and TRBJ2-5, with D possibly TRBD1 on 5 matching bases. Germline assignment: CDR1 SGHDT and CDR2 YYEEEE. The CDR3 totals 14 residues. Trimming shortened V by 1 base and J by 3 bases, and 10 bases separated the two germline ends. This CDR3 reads CASSLWGRKETQYF. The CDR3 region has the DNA TGTGCCAGCAGCTTGTGGGGCAGGAAAGAGACCCAGTACTTC.

The DNA for the CDR3 is TGTGCCAGCTCACCAGAGACAGGCGTCTACGCTTTCTTT. This translates into CASSPETGVYAFF. The chain is built from TRBV18 and TRBJ1-1, with D possibly being TRBD1 (6 bases). Trimming took off 2 bases at V and 11 bases at J, with 15 bases between the two ends. The germline V gene encodes CDR1 KGHSH and CDR2 LQKENI. The CDR3 spans 13 residues.

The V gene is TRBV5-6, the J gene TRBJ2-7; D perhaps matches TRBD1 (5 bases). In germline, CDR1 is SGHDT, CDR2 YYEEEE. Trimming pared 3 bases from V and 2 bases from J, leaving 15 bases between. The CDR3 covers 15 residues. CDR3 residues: CASSWNQGITYEQYF. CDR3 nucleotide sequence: TGTGCCAGCAGCTGGAATCAGGGTATTACCTACGAGCAGTACTTC.

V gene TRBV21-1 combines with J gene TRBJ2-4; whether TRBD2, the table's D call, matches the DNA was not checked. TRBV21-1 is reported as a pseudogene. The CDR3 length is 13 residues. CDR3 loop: CASSTPRGNIQYF. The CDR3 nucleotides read TGTGCCAGCAGCACCCCTCGGGGAAACATTCAGTACTTC.

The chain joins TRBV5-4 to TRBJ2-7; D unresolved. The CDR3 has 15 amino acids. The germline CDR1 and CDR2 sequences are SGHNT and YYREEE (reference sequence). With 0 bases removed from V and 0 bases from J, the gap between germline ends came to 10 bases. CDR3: CASSLEAESSYEQYF. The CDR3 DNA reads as TGTGCCAGCAGCTTGGAGGCGGAAAGCTCCTACGAGCAGTACTTC.

In nucleotides, the CDR3 is TGTGCCAGCTCACCGGGACAGACGGAAAAACTGTTTTTT. Protein: CASSPGQTEKLFF. This chain joins TRBV18 and TRBJ1-4; 7 bases line up with TRBD1. The ends lost 3 bases at V and 8 bases at J; junction bases unmatched: 3. Germline V lookup: CDR1 KGHSH, CDR2 LQKENI. The CDR3 contains 13 residues.

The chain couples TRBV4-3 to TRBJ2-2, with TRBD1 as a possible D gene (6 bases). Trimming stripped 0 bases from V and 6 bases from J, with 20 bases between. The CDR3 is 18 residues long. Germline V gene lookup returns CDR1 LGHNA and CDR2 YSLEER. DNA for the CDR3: TGCGCCAGCAGCCAAGATCTCCTGGGGGCCGTTCCAGCCGGGGAGCTGTTTTTT. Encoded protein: CASSQDLLGAVPAGELFF.

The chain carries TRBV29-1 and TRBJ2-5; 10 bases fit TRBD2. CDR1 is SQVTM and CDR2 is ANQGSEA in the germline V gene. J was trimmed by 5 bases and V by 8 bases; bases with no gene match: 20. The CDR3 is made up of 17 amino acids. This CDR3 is CSHEGASGSGVGETQYF. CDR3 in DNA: TGCAGCCACGAAGGGGCTAGCGGGAGTGGGGTAGGGGAGACCCAGTACTTC. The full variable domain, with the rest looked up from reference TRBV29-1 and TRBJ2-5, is SAVISQKPSRDICQRGTSLTIQCQVDSQVTMMFWYRQQPGQSLTLIATANQGSEATYESGFVIDKFPISRPNLTFSTLTVSNMSPEDSSIYLCSHEGASGSGVGETQYFGPGTRLLVL.

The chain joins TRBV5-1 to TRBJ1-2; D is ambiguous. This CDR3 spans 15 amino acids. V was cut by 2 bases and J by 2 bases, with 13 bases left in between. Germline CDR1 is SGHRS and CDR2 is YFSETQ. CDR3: CASSLEYSINYGYTF. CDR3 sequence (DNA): TGCGCCAGCAGCTTAGAGTACAGCATAAACTATGGCTACACCTTC.

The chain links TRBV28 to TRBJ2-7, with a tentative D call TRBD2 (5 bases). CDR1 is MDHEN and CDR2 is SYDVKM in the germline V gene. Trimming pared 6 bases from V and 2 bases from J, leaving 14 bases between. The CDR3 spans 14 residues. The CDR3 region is CASSSPAGAYEQYF. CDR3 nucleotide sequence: TGTGCCAGCAGCTCTCCGGCCGGGGCCTACGAGCAGTACTTC.

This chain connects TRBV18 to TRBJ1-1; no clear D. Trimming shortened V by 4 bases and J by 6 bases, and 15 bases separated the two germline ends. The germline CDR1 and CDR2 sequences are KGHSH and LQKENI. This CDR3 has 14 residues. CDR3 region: CASSRVGGEAEAFF. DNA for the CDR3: TGTGCCAGCTCACGGGTTGGAGGTGAGGCTGAAGCTTTCTTT.